The sequence of this T cell receptor (beta chain) was determined in a study of shared clonotypes between healthy human individuals. Per germline, CDR1 SGHVS and CDR2 FQNEAQ. The CDR3 length is 15 residues. The J segment lost 3 bases and the V segment lost 5 bases, leaving 6 bases of the junction unmatched. Genomic DNA per cell subset filled all wells of several immunoSEQ plates. The repertoire was sequenced with immunoSEQ multiplex PCR; TCRdb's copy has only in-frame clones and lacks some. Counted here are roughly 2.2 million clones, approximately 93% occurring once; the ten biggest clones make up about 0.37%.

The sequencing input was naive CD4+ T cells from PBMCs. The subset here: CD45RA+ positively selected. This TCR derives from a man aged 18 to 35 in good health. Some clones in this sample may be carry-over from other donors' samples. The chain combines TRBV7-8 with TRBJ1-2; 10 nucleotides agree with TRBD1. CDR3 residues: CASSVGDRGHYGYTF. The DNA of the CDR3 is TGTGCCAGCAGCGTAGGGGACAGGGGCCACTATGGCTACACCTTC.